Listed here are 28 T cell receptor beta chains from one sample, sequenced in a study of blood T cell repertoires in COVID-19. Libraries were prepared by immunoSEQ multiplex PCR; TCRdb keeps only in-frame clonotypes and omits some of them. The sample lists around 250,000 clones, around 90% occurring once. Source material: PBMCs or T cells enriched from blood (not recorded which). The receptors were sampled from a man aged 40-49 years who had been exposed to COVID-19.

The rearrangement joins TRBV4-3 to TRBJ2-7; D may be TRBD2 (5 bases). The V gene's germline CDR1 is LGHNA and CDR2 YSLEER. Trimming shortened V by 1 base and J by 5 bases, and 12 bases separated the two germline ends. The CDR3 loop spans 14 amino acids. The CDR3 sequence is CASSQAGVMNEQYF. CDR3 nucleotides: TGCGCCAGCAGCCAAGCCGGGGTCATGAACGAGCAGTACTTC.

The gene calls are TRBV3-1 (or the pseudogene TRBV3-2) and TRBJ2-3; 10 bases map to TRBD2. CDR3 size: 17 residues. V lost 0 bases and J lost 1; bases outside the gene matches: 4. Germline V CDR1 and CDR2: LGHDT, YNNKEL (reference sequence). CDR3 bases: TGTGCCAGCAGCCAAGAGTATGGGACTAGCGGCACAGATACGCAGTATTTT. Protein product: CASSQEYGTSGTDTQYF.

This rearrangement joins TRBV4-2 to TRBJ1-2; D is uncertain. The CDR3 has 16 amino acids. V dropped 2 bases and J dropped 4 bases, with 17 bases sitting between them. CDR1 LGHNA and CDR2 YNFKEQ come from the germline V gene. CDR3 in DNA: TGTGCCAGCAGCCAACTTAGGTACTTACGCGGCTATGGCTACACCTTC. Translating gives CASSQLRYLRGYGYTF.

This chain links TRBV5-6 with TRBJ2-1; 7 bases map to TRBD2. The CDR3 extends over 13 amino acids. The germline V gene encodes CDR1 SGHDT and CDR2 YYEEEE. The V and J ends lost 4 bases and 9 bases, in that order; junction bases with no gene match: 7. CDR3 sequence: CASSPDWGGEQFF. Written as DNA, the CDR3 is TGTGCCAGCAGCCCGGATTGGGGGGGTGAGCAGTTCTTC. Looking up the rest from reference TRBV5-6 and TRBJ2-1 gives the full variable domain: DAGVTQSPTHLIKTRGQQVTLRCSPKSGHDTVSWYQQALGQGPQFIFQYYEEEERQRGNFPDRFSGHQFPNYSSELNVNALLLGDSALYLCASSPDWGGEQFFGPGTRLTVL.

This clone was counted a single time. The rearrangement joins TRBV18 to TRBJ2-5; TRBD2 agrees at 7 bases. The CDR3 is made up of 17 amino acids. Germline lookup yields CDR1 KGHSH and CDR2 LQKENI. The ends lost 2 bases at V and 6 bases at J; junction bases unmatched: 15. This CDR3 reads CASSPTSQSGIVKTQYF. The CDR3, as DNA: TGTGCCAGCTCACCAACTTCCCAAAGCGGGATCGTGAAGACCCAGTACTTC.

The V call is TRBV18, the J call TRBJ2-1; 7 bases align to TRBD2. The junction had 15 bases not matched to a gene; V was cut back by 5 bases and J by 8 bases. Germline V gene data show CDR1 as KGHSH and CDR2 as LQKENI. The CDR3 is 16 amino acids. The CDR3 region has the DNA TGTGCCAGCTCAAAGGTGTGGCGGGGGTACGGCGATGAGCAGTTCTTC. Translation: CASSKVWRGYGDEQFF.

This clone came up once. The V and J genes are TRBV9 and TRBJ2-3; 9 nucleotides match TRBD2. This CDR3 is built from 14 residues. The germline gives CDR1 SGDLS, CDR2 YYNGEE. Trimming cost V 0 bases and J 6 bases; bases outside gene matches: 2. This CDR3 is CASSVGGRADTQYF. The CDR3 nucleotides read TGTGCCAGCAGCGTAGGCGGGAGGGCCGATACGCAGTATTTT.

The V gene is TRBV5-1, the J gene TRBJ2-3; weak D call: TRBD1 (6 bases). The V gene lost 2 bases and the J gene lost 4 bases, with 14 bases spanning the gap. CDR1 and CDR2 (germline): SGHRS, YFSETQ. The CDR3 is made up of 15 amino acids. CDR3 nucleotides: TGCGCCAGCAGCTTTCAAGGGGGTTCGGCAGATACGCAGTATTTT. This gives the protein CASSFQGGSADTQYF. Supplemented by reference TRBV5-1 and TRBJ2-3, the full variable domain reads KAGVTQTPRYLIKTRGQQVTLSCSPISGHRSVSWYQQTPGQGLQFLFEYFSETQRNKGNFPGRFSGRQFSNSRSEMNVSTLELGDSALYLCASSFQGGSADTQYFGPGTRLTVL.

The chain uses TRBV28 and TRBJ2-1, with 8 bases matching TRBD2. The length of the CDR3 is 14 residues. After removal of 2 bases from V and 4 bases from J, the junction contained 1 base not matched to a gene. The germline gives CDR1 MDHEN, CDR2 SYDVKM. The CDR3 nucleotides read TGTGCCAGCAGTTTAGGGACTAGATACAATGAGCAGTTCTTC. Protein product: CASSLGTRYNEQFF.

On this clone: Other nucleotide sequences in the sample specify the same CDR3. The chain couples TRBV7-9 to TRBJ1-5; TRBD1 agrees at 7 bases. V shed 1 base, J shed 6 bases, and the junction held 0 bases outside the gene matches. The CDR3 runs 13 residues. The germline CDR1 and CDR2 sequences are SEHNR and FQNEAQ (reference sequence). This CDR3 is CASSLEGAQPQHF. CDR3 nucleotide sequence: TGTGCCAGCAGCTTAGAGGGGGCTCAGCCCCAGCATTTT.

Ten or more counts support this clone. The chain uses TRBV6-4 and TRBJ2-2; 12 nucleotides match TRBD2. J lost 6 bases, V lost 4 bases, and 0 bases had no gene match. The CDR3 extends over 14 amino acids. CDR1 MRHNA and CDR2 SNTAGT come from the germline V gene. In DNA, the CDR3 is TGTGCCAGCAGTGGACTAGCGGGAGCCGGGGAGCTGTTTTTT. Amino acids: CASSGLAGAGELFF.

The chain links TRBV7-2 to TRBJ2-1; 8 bases align to TRBD1. The CDR3 sequence is 15 residues long. CDR1 SGHTA and CDR2 FQGNSA come from the germline V gene. After removal of 0 bases from V and 8 bases from J, the junction contained 6 bases not matched to a gene. As DNA, the CDR3 is TGTGCCAGCAGCTTAGCGGGACAGGCCGTTGATGAGCAGTTCTTC. Encoded protein: CASSLAGQAVDEQFF.

The chain couples TRBV5-1 to TRBJ1-2; 9 bases are shared with TRBD1. CDR3 length: 14 amino acids. The germline gives CDR1 SGHRS, CDR2 YFSETQ. V lost 0 bases and J lost 10; bases outside the gene matches: 7. CDR3 in amino acids: CASSLGQGVVVYTF. The CDR3, as DNA: TGCGCCAGCAGCTTGGGACAGGGGGTTGTGGTCTACACCTTC.

This chain uses TRBV13 with TRBJ2-1; 8 nucleotides align to TRBD1. This CDR3 contains 16 residues. The V gene's germline CDR1 is PRHDT and CDR2 FYEKMQ (reference sequence). J gave up 6 bases and V 1 base, and 8 bases lay outside the gene matches. The CDR3 here is CASSLDGQGAGNEQFF. DNA of the CDR3: TGTGCCAGCAGCTTAGATGGACAGGGAGCAGGCAATGAGCAGTTCTTC.

Of note for this clone: The sample holds other DNA sequences that translate to the same CDR3. This sequence joins TRBV9 and TRBJ2-2, with TRBD1 identical over 8 bases. The CDR3 has 16 amino acids. The junction had 5 bases not matched to a gene; V was cut back by 4 bases and J by 0 bases. The germline gives CDR1 SGDLS, CDR2 YYNGEE. CDR3 sequence reads: CASSRGQGANTGELFF. Written as DNA, the CDR3 is TGTGCCAGCAGCCGCGGACAGGGAGCGAACACCGGGGAGCTGTTTTTT. Full variable domain (outside the CDR3, taken from reference TRBV9 and TRBJ2-2): DSGVTQTPKHLITATGQRVTLRCSPRSGDLSVYWYQQSLDQGLQFLIQYYNGEERAKGNILERFSAQQFPDLHSELNLSSLELGDSALYFCASSRGQGANTGELFFGEGSRLTVL.

CDR3 sequence (DNA): TGTGCCAGTAGTCCAAGAACCGGCGGCACTGAAGCTTTCTTT. This translates into CASSPRTGGTEAFF. The chain joins TRBV19 to TRBJ1-1; D gene ambiguous. This CDR3 comprises 14 residues. The germline V gene has CDR1 LNHDA and CDR2 SQIVND (reference sequence). Trimming pared 5 bases from V and 4 bases from J, leaving 14 bases between.

The chain uses TRBV29-1 and TRBJ1-2; D is perhaps TRBD1 (6 bases). The CDR3 loop spans 17 amino acids. V lost 4 bases and J 0 bases, leaving 21 bases between the germline ends. The germline V gene encodes CDR1 SQVTM and CDR2 ANQGSEA. CDR3 in DNA: TGCAGCGTTGGAGCCGACGCCCAACGGACAGCTAACTATGGCTACACCTTC. Translation: CSVGADAQRTANYGYTF.

The chain joins TRBV7-2 to TRBJ1-2; D is perhaps TRBD1 (5 bases). Germline V gene lookup returns CDR1 SGHTA and CDR2 FQGNSA. The CDR3 spans 17 residues. V gave up 5 bases and J gave up 2 bases, with 21 bases separating them. CDR3 in amino acids: CASSLTGGGQINYGYTF. In DNA, the CDR3 is TGTGCCAGCAGCCTGACCGGGGGAGGGCAGATAAACTATGGCTACACCTTC.

The chain uses TRBV9 and TRBJ2-2, with D possibly being TRBD2 (5 bases). Trimming cost V 0 bases and J 7 bases, with 13 bases left between them. CDR1 is SGDLS and CDR2 is YYNGEE in the germline V gene. The CDR3 has 15 amino acids. CDR3 coding DNA: TGTGCCAGCAGCGTAGCTCTCGGGGTAGACGGGGAGCTGTTTTTT. Protein product: CASSVALGVDGELFF.

The chain recombines TRBV9 with TRBJ2-3; 8 nucleotides match TRBD1. The junction had 8 bases not matched to a gene; V was cut back by 3 bases and J by 5 bases. Per the germline V gene, CDR1 is SGDLS and CDR2 is YYNGEE. The CDR3 extends over 15 amino acids. CDR3 protein: CASSARTGTQDTQYF. The CDR3 DNA is TGTGCCAGCAGCGCACGGACAGGGACCCAAGATACGCAGTATTTT.

This clone was detected only once. The genes are TRBV18 and TRBJ1-2; D ambiguous. The CDR3 is 14 amino acids. Germline CDR1 KGHSH, CDR2 LQKENI. V was pared by 2 bases and J by 2 bases, with 9 bases between. CDR3 residues: CASSPKRENYGYTF. In DNA, the CDR3 is TGTGCCAGCTCACCAAAGCGCGAAAACTATGGCTACACCTTC.

The J gene is TRBJ2-1, the V gene TRBV7-2; D may be TRBD1 (5 bases). V lost 1 base, J lost 7 bases, and 11 bases lay in between. The CDR3 spans 14 residues. Germline CDR1 is SGHTA and CDR2 is FQGNSA. The CDR3 loop is CASSLVGDSNEQFF. The CDR3 DNA is TGTGCCAGCAGCTTAGTAGGGGATTCGAATGAGCAGTTCTTC. Using reference TRBV7-2 and TRBJ2-1 for the parts outside the CDR3, the full variable domain is GAGVSQSPSNKVTEKGKDVELRCDPISGHTALYWYRQSLGQGLEFLIYFQGNSAPDKSGLPSDRFSAERTGGSVSTLTIQRTQQEDSAVYLCASSLVGDSNEQFFGPGTRLTVL.

The V and J genes are TRBV7-6 and TRBJ1-3; a possible D gene is TRBD1 (6 bases). This CDR3 region has 17 residues. The germline CDR1 and CDR2 sequences are SGHVS and FNYEAQ. V shed 5 bases and J shed 4 bases, with 21 bases lying between them. The CDR3 loop reads CASSQSYQGTAGNTIYF. DNA for the CDR3: TGTGCCAGCAGCCAATCCTATCAGGGGACGGCGGGAAACACCATATATTTT.

A note on this clone: The sample has other DNA sequences that encode this CDR3 too. The genes are TRBV19 and TRBJ2-5; D remains ambiguous. CDR1 and CDR2 from the germline V gene are LNHDA and SQIVND (reference sequence). This CDR3 spans 11 amino acids. Trimming stripped 3 bases from V and 4 bases from J, with 3 bases between. In DNA, the CDR3 is TGTGCCAGTAGTATCTCAGAGACCCAGTACTTC. Its protein is CASSISETQYF.

This chain uses TRBV28 with TRBJ1-1, with D hard to call. Trimming stripped 3 bases from V and 4 bases from J, with 9 bases between. The germline V gene has CDR1 MDHEN and CDR2 SYDVKM. CDR3 length equals 13 residues. CDR3 bases: TGTGCCAGCAGTTTTGTACAGCCCACTGAAGCTTTCTTT. Translated: CASSFVQPTEAFF. Full variable domain (remainder filled in from reference TRBV28 and TRBJ1-1): DVKVTQSSRYLVKRTGEKVFLECVQDMDHENMFWYRQDPGLGLRLIYFSYDVKMKEKGDIPEGYSVSREKKERFSLILESASTNQTSMYLCASSFVQPTEAFFGQGTRLTVV.

The chain is built from TRBV9 and TRBJ1-1; a possible D gene is TRBD1 (5 bases). This CDR3 contains 14 residues. Germline V gene data show CDR1 as SGDLS and CDR2 as YYNGEE. V was trimmed by 4 bases and J by 4 bases, leaving 14 bases between them. CDR3 loop: CASSPDPGGTEAFF. The CDR3 DNA reads as TGTGCCAGCAGCCCAGATCCGGGGGGCACTGAAGCTTTCTTT.

This rearrangement joins TRBV12-3 or TRBV12-4 to TRBJ1-1; possible D gene TRBD1, 6 bases. Trimming took off 9 bases at V and 5 bases at J, with 16 bases between the two ends. The CDR3 length is 13 residues. This CDR3 reads CASSKDSWTEAFF. In DNA, the CDR3 is TGTGCCAGTTCGAAGGACAGTTGGACTGAAGCTTTCTTT.

This rearrangement joins TRBV5-1 to TRBJ2-1; unclear D gene. The germline V gene has CDR1 SGHRS and CDR2 YFSETQ. Trimming stripped 3 bases from V and 0 bases from J, with 13 bases between. CDR3 length equals 16 residues. CDR3 nucleotides: TGCGCCAGCAGCTGGAAGACTGGAAGCTCCTACAATGAGCAGTTCTTC. Its protein product is CASSWKTGSSYNEQFF.